This entry concerns a single TCR beta chain. The CDR3 is 15 amino acids. CDR1 is SGDLS, CDR2 YYNGEE, per germline. Trimming at V came to 0 bases and at J to 2 bases, leaving 1 base not matched to a gene. This sample was included in a study of T cell responses to AZD1222 COVID-19 vaccine. Sequencing was performed with immunoSEQ multiplex PCR; in TCRdb, only in-frame clones are kept and a portion is missing. The table shows tens of thousands of clones, with roughly nine tenths occurring only once. The receptor's source is an adult who received the AZD1222 COVID-19 vaccine. The specimen comprised peripheral blood, sampled 28 days after the second AZD1222 dose. The chain links TRBV9 to TRBJ2-1; 8 bases are a match to TRBD2. The CDR3 loop reads CASSVGAGAYNEQFF. In DNA form, the CDR3 reads TGTGCCAGCAGCGTAGGAGCGGGGGCCTACAATGAGCAGTTCTTC.